This T cell receptor beta chain emerged from a study of blood T cells in healthy people across ages. General study points: In older individuals, TCR beta diversity per million T cells was lower, falling roughly linearly with age. There were more naive CD4+ cells and higher diversity in long-lived donors than in aged donors.

Isolated per sample were at least 6 million PBMCs. Trimming stripped 6 bases from V and 2 bases from J, with 12 bases between. The CDR3 is 13 amino acids. CDR1 DFQATT and CDR2 SNEGSKA come from the germline V gene (reference sequence). A second about 6 to 12 cycle PCR used barcoded and J-beta primers. Every molecule of cDNA carried a tag from a template-switch adaptor with 12 random nucleotides. MiXCR was run by TCRdb on the 5' RACE reads, yielding one entry per CDR3 protein. The sample yields 1,100,000 or so distinct CDR3 sequences, 35% to 50% seen once. Concerning this clonotype: What it binds is unknown.

The origin of this receptor is a woman in her sixties in good health. The chain carries TRBV20-1 and TRBJ2-3; a weak D match, TRBD1 (5 bases). Input material: blood. The CDR3 sequence: CSAAREVTDTQYF. In nucleotides, the CDR3 is TGCAGTGCCGCCAGGGAAGTCACAGATACGCAGTATTTT.